A selection of T cell receptor beta chains follows, all from one sample in a study of glioma-infiltrating T cells. TCRdb re-called the multiplex PCR reads with MiXCR, one entry per CDR3 protein. The sample includes a few hundred thousand distinct CDR3 sequences, 41% of them seen just once. The material sequenced was glioma tissue, nonneoplastic brain tissue, or PBMCs (not recorded which). The receptors were gathered from a human donor with low-grade glioma or glioblastoma, undergoing nonglioma brain surgery, or in good health (not recorded which). CDR3s include the opening cysteine and the closing phenylalanine or tryptophan. Each record gives: D gene, J gene, V gene, clone size, CDR3 protein, CDR3 DNA. D genes are given only for firm matches. A clone size is listed for some rows: how often the clone was seen (once, few, many), or a class if it is expanded.

d_call: TRBD2; j_call: TRBJ2-7; v_call: TRBV4-1; clone_size: .; cdr3_aa: CASSFRTSGRYEQYF; cdr3_nt: TGCGCCAGCAGCTTTCGGACTAGCGGGAGATACGAGCAGTACTTC
d_call: .; j_call: TRBJ2-3; v_call: TRBV28; clone_size: few; cdr3_aa: CASSFPHTQYF; cdr3_nt: TGTGCCAGCAGTTTCCCACATACGCAGTATTTT
d_call: TRBD1; j_call: TRBJ2-7; v_call: TRBV3-1; clone_size: few; cdr3_aa: CASSHLQGDYEQYF; cdr3_nt: TGTGCCAGCAGCCATCTACAGGGGGACTACGAGCAGTACTTC
d_call: TRBD2; j_call: TRBJ2-3; v_call: TRBV4-2; clone_size: .; cdr3_aa: CASSQARAQTSGGTDTQYF; cdr3_nt: TGTGCCAGCAGCCAGGCTCGCGCCCAGACTAGCGGGGGCACAGATACGCAGTATTTT
d_call: .; j_call: TRBJ2-3; v_call: TRBV6-2/TRBV6-3; clone_size: many; cdr3_aa: CASSYFGYTDTQYF; cdr3_nt: TGTGCCAGCAGTTACTTTGGATACACAGATACGCAGTATTTT
d_call: TRBD1; j_call: TRBJ1-1; v_call: TRBV27; clone_size: .; cdr3_aa: CASSEGTGDYTEAFF; cdr3_nt: TGTGCCAGCAGCGAGGGGACAGGGGATTACACTGAAGCTTTCTTT
d_call: TRBD2; j_call: TRBJ2-3; v_call: TRBV14; clone_size: .; cdr3_aa: CASSLWTSADTQYF; cdr3_nt: TGTGCCAGCAGCCTATGGACTAGCGCAGATACGCAGTATTTT
d_call: .; j_call: TRBJ1-6; v_call: TRBV27; clone_size: many; cdr3_aa: CASSPFTEGGWSPLHF; cdr3_nt: TGTGCCAGCAGTCCTTTTACGGAGGGGGGTTGGTCACCCCTCCACTTT
d_call: .; j_call: TRBJ2-7; v_call: TRBV28; clone_size: few; cdr3_aa: CASSFGPEQYF; cdr3_nt: TGTGCCAGCAGTTTTGGGCCCGAGCAGTACTTC
d_call: .; j_call: TRBJ1-5; v_call: TRBV20-1; clone_size: many; cdr3_aa: CSALTENNQPQHF; cdr3_nt: TGCAGTGCCCTGACGGAAAATAATCAGCCCCAGCATTTT
d_call: TRBD1; j_call: TRBJ1-5; v_call: TRBV2; clone_size: many; cdr3_aa: CASRRDRGPQHF; cdr3_nt: TGTGCCAGCAGGCGCGACAGGGGGCCCCAGCATTTT
d_call: .; j_call: TRBJ2-7; v_call: TRBV4-1; clone_size: .; cdr3_aa: CASGQDRSNRYYEQYF; cdr3_nt: TGCGCCAGCGGCCAAGATAGGTCCAACAGGTACTACGAGCAGTACTTC
d_call: .; j_call: TRBJ2-1; v_call: TRBV24-1; clone_size: few; cdr3_aa: CATSERIEQFF; cdr3_nt: TGTGCCACCAGTGAGAGAATTGAGCAGTTCTTC
d_call: .; j_call: TRBJ1-4; v_call: TRBV20-1; clone_size: many; cdr3_aa: CSAPKIEKLFF; cdr3_nt: TGCAGTGCTCCCAAGATTGAAAAACTGTTTTTT
d_call: .; j_call: TRBJ2-5; v_call: TRBV7-9; clone_size: .; cdr3_aa: CASSRKGRETQYF; cdr3_nt: TGTGCCAGCAGTCGGAAAGGGAGAGAGACCCAGTACTTC
d_call: .; j_call: TRBJ1-5; v_call: TRBV7-2; clone_size: .; cdr3_aa: CASSLGPDHQAQHF; cdr3_nt: TGTGCCAGCAGCTTGGGACCCGACCATCAGGCCCAGCATTTT
d_call: TRBD1; j_call: TRBJ2-7; v_call: TRBV7-2; clone_size: many; cdr3_aa: CASSPGQGPYEQYF; cdr3_nt: TGTGCCAGCAGCCCGGGACAGGGGCCCTACGAGCAGTACTTC
d_call: .; j_call: TRBJ2-3; v_call: TRBV6-4; clone_size: few; cdr3_aa: CASSETQGLTQYF; cdr3_nt: TGTGCCAGCAGCGAAACCCAGGGGCTGACGCAGTATTTT
d_call: TRBD2; j_call: TRBJ2-7; v_call: TRBV28; clone_size: .; cdr3_aa: CASGLTTWASGRYYEQYF; cdr3_nt: TGTGCCAGCGGTCTCACCACCTGGGCTAGCGGGAGATACTACGAGCAGTACTTC
d_call: .; j_call: TRBJ1-3; v_call: TRBV20-1; clone_size: .; cdr3_aa: CSASAVGANHGSGNTIYF; cdr3_nt: TGCAGTGCTAGTGCCGTGGGCGCCAACCATGGCTCTGGAAACACCATATATTTT
d_call: TRBD2; j_call: TRBJ2-7; v_call: TRBV28; clone_size: .; cdr3_aa: CASSFPREVTMRLGYEQYF; cdr3_nt: TGTGCCAGCAGTTTCCCTCGGGAGGTTACCATGCGTTTGGGATACGAGCAGTACTTC
d_call: .; j_call: TRBJ2-2; v_call: TRBV12-3/TRBV12-4; clone_size: .; cdr3_aa: CASSLYSGVNTGELFF; cdr3_nt: TGTGCCAGCAGTTTATATAGCGGAGTCAACACCGGGGAGCTGTTTTTT
d_call: .; j_call: TRBJ2-1; v_call: TRBV7-9; clone_size: .; cdr3_aa: CSSSPTRIRDNEQFF; cdr3_nt: TGTTCCAGCAGCCCCACCAGGATCAGGGACAATGAGCAGTTCTTC
d_call: TRBD1; j_call: TRBJ1-2; v_call: TRBV7-9; clone_size: .; cdr3_aa: CASQTGSNYGYTF; cdr3_nt: TGTGCCAGCCAGACAGGGAGTAACTATGGCTACACCTTC
d_call: TRBD2; j_call: TRBJ2-3; v_call: TRBV6-2/TRBV6-3; clone_size: many; cdr3_aa: CASSRRTGLATSSTDTQYF; cdr3_nt: TGTGCCAGCAGTCGGCGCACGGGACTAGCGACATCCTCCACAGATACGCAGTATTTT
d_call: .; j_call: TRBJ1-4; v_call: TRBV6-6; clone_size: .; cdr3_aa: CASSYSWTLTNEKLFF; cdr3_nt: TGTGCCAGCAGTTACTCTTGGACATTAACTAATGAAAAACTGTTTTTT
d_call: .; j_call: TRBJ2-2; v_call: TRBV27; clone_size: few; cdr3_aa: CASSFSGTGELFF; cdr3_nt: TGTGCCAGCAGTTTTTCAGGGACCGGGGAGCTGTTTTTT
d_call: .; j_call: TRBJ2-3; v_call: TRBV24-1; clone_size: .; cdr3_aa: CATSDPGAEHTDTQYF; cdr3_nt: TGTGCCACCAGTGATCCGGGGGCGGAACACACAGATACGCAGTATTTT
d_call: TRBD1; j_call: TRBJ2-7; v_call: TRBV28; clone_size: few; cdr3_aa: CASSSPGTGDLYEQYF; cdr3_nt: TGTGCCAGCAGTTCTCCTGGGACAGGGGACCTCTACGAGCAGTACTTC
d_call: .; j_call: TRBJ2-3; v_call: TRBV27; clone_size: many; cdr3_aa: CASKSGPSFYTQYF; cdr3_nt: TGTGCCAGCAAGTCAGGACCGTCGTTTTATACGCAGTATTTT
d_call: TRBD1; j_call: TRBJ1-1; v_call: TRBV19; clone_size: .; cdr3_aa: CASRDRRNTEAFF; cdr3_nt: TGTGCCAGTAGGGACAGGAGAAACACTGAAGCTTTCTTT
d_call: .; j_call: TRBJ2-6; v_call: TRBV28; clone_size: many; cdr3_aa: CASSLGGANVLTF; cdr3_nt: TGTGCCAGCAGTCTGGGGGGGGCCAACGTCCTGACTTTC
d_call: TRBD2; j_call: TRBJ2-1; v_call: TRBV15; clone_size: .; cdr3_aa: CATSTPRGPFSGSGYNEQFF; cdr3_nt: TGTGCCACCAGCACTCCGAGAGGGCCGTTTAGCGGGAGCGGGTACAATGAGCAGTTCTTC
d_call: .; j_call: TRBJ1-3; v_call: TRBV20-1; clone_size: few; cdr3_aa: CSARDTRSGNTIYF; cdr3_nt: TGCAGTGCTAGGGACACCCGCTCTGGAAACACCATATATTTT
d_call: .; j_call: TRBJ2-1; v_call: TRBV7-2; clone_size: .; cdr3_aa: CASSLHRDTKQFF; cdr3_nt: TGTGCCAGCAGCTTGCACAGGGATACTAAGCAGTTCTTC
d_call: .; j_call: TRBJ1-4; v_call: TRBV28; clone_size: few; cdr3_aa: CASSLGPDNEKLFF; cdr3_nt: TGTGCCAGCAGTTTGGGGCCTGATAATGAAAAACTGTTTTTT
d_call: .; j_call: TRBJ2-5; v_call: TRBV7-9; clone_size: few; cdr3_aa: CASSLADQETQYF; cdr3_nt: TGTGCCAGCAGCTTAGCGGACCAAGAGACCCAGTACTTC
d_call: .; j_call: TRBJ2-1; v_call: TRBV20-1; clone_size: .; cdr3_aa: CSAPRGVLKQFF; cdr3_nt: TGCAGTGCTCCACGGGGAGTACTAAAGCAGTTCTTC
d_call: .; j_call: TRBJ2-1; v_call: TRBV4-1; clone_size: .; cdr3_aa: CASSLRKSRHEQFF; cdr3_nt: TGCGCCAGCAGCCTGAGGAAGAGTAGACATGAGCAGTTCTTC
d_call: TRBD2; j_call: TRBJ2-1; v_call: TRBV7-2; clone_size: .; cdr3_aa: CASILAGDGEQFF; cdr3_nt: TGTGCCAGCATCTTAGCGGGGGACGGCGAGCAGTTCTTC